The entry that follows covers one T cell receptor (beta chain) sequence. Its antigen remains undetermined. No base quality values were provided; no much bigger clone lies one nucleotide off. Patients with a history of autoimmune disease or receiving systemic immunosuppression were excluded from the trial. Peripheral blood for TCR sequencing was collected from all dose cohorts at baseline, on cycle 4 day 1, and on cycle 7 day 1. The samples were taken from a phase I, first-in-human, multicenter, open-label dose-escalation trial of ivuxolimab. The trial enrolled adults with locally advanced or metastatic head and neck squamous cell, hepatocellular, melanoma or renal cell carcinoma. Before TCR sequencing, CD4+ T cells and CD8+ T cells were sorted from peripheral blood as separate populations. Genomic DNA was extracted from sorted cells for sequencing of the TCRbeta CDR3 region. TCRbeta CDR3 regions were sequenced using the immunoSEQ Assay. Drawn from immuneACCESS, this table holds only the in-frame rearrangements with V and J called that TCRdb kept. Clones are partly lost; checked studies trace under half to an unresolved V gene and leave the rest unexplained. The sample contains some 66,000 clones, around 85% of them found a single time. The ten most abundant clones make up approximately 0.81% of the sample.

CDR1 and CDR2 are drawn from the germline V gene: MGHRA, YSYEKL. The CDR3 contains 16 residues, cysteine and phenylalanine counted. Left in the record is the CDR3 DNA by itself, 48 bases read in frame from the first base. For this chain, trimming is 1 base at the V end and 4 bases at the J end, and the number of junction bases without a gene match is 9. The sample comes from a study of OX40 agonist ivuxolimab in advanced cancers. Describing the broader study: Ivuxolimab was an agonistic, fully human IgG2 monoclonal antibody directed against OX40 (CD134), a costimulatory receptor. The paper describes the monotherapy dose-escalation part (N = 52 patients) of the phase I trial of ivuxolimab. Partial responses occurred in three dose-escalation patients, of whom one had hepatocellular carcinoma and two had cutaneous melanoma. In the dose-escalation cohort, around four fifths of patients were male, and the mean age was 60 years with a range of about 23 to 79. Intravenous ivuxolimab was administered to patients every 2 weeks at six dose levels: 0.01, 0.1, 0.3, 1.5, 3 and 10 mg/kg. Of the 50 to 55 patients in dose escalation, about 20 had hepatocellular carcinoma, some 15 had melanoma, 9 had renal cell carcinoma and 9 had head and neck cancer. The purpose of peripheral TCRbeta sequencing was to test whether ivuxolimab changed TCR sequence diversity and led to clonal T-cell expansion. Patients were allowed to have had prior anti-PD-1, anti-PD-L1 or anti-CTLA-4 therapy, and approximately 40% of the dose-escalation patients had been treated with checkpoint inhibitors.

Beyond this particular receptor, the publication reports: Clonal expansion of both CD4+ and CD8+ blood T cells was observed from baseline to week 6 at doses 0.1 to 3.0 mg/kg. After ivuxolimab, expanded clones were on average more numerous among CD8+ T cells than among CD4+ T cells. The antigen specificity of the peripheral T cells that underwent clonal expansion was not determined. In the 0.1-3.0 mg/kg groups, partial responders had among the lowest normalized peripheral clonal expansion, particularly in CD8+ T cells. Low levels of normalized T-cell clonal expansion were also seen in some nonresponding patients.

The V and J segments used are TRBV4-1 and TRBJ2-7; 8 of the junction bases match TRBD1. This material consisted of CD4+ or CD8+ T cells sorted from blood, taken in a trial of the OX40 agonist ivuxolimab. This TCR came from an adult with an advanced solid tumor such as melanoma, head and neck, liver or kidney cancer. The DNA is TGCGCCAGCAGCCAAGGACAGGGGTCCTCCCAATACGAGCAGTACTTC. Its protein product is CASSQGQGSSQYEQYF.